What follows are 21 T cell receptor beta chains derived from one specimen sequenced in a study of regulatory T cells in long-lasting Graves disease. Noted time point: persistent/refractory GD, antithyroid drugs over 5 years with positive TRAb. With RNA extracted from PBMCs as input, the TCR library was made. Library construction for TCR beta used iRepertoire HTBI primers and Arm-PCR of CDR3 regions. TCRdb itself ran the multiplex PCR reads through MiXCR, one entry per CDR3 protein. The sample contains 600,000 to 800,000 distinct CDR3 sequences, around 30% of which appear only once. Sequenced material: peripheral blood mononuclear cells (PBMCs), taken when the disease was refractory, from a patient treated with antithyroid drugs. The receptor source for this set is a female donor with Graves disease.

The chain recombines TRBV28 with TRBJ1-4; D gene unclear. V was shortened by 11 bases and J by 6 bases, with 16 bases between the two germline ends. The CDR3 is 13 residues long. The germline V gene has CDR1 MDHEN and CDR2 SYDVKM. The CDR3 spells CASQAPWDEKLFF. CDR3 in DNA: TGTGCCTCCCAGGCCCCGTGGGATGAAAAACTGTTTTTT. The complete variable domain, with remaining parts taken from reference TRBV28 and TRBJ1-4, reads DVKVTQSSRYLVKRTGEKVFLECVQDMDHENMFWYRQDPGLGLRLIYFSYDVKMKEKGDIPEGYSVSREKKERFSLILESASTNQTSMYLCASQAPWDEKLFFGSGTQLSVL.

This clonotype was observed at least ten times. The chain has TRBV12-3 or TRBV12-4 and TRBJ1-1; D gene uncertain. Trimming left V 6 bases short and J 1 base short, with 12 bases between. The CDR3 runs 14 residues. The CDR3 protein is CASSPGLGNTEAFF. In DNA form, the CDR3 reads TGTGCCAGCAGCCCCGGATTGGGGAACACTGAAGCTTTCTTT.

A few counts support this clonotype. In DNA form, the CDR3 reads TGTGCCAGCAGGGGGACAGGGAAGAACTATGGCTACACCTTC. Protein sequence: CASRGTGKNYGYTF. The genes are TRBV12-3 or TRBV12-4 and TRBJ1-2; 9 nucleotides align to TRBD1. This CDR3 comprises 14 residues. J was trimmed by 2 bases and V by 6 bases; bases with no gene match: 4.

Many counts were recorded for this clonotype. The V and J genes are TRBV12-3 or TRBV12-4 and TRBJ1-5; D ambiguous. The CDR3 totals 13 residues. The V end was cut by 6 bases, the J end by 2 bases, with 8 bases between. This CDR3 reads CASSFPGNQPQHF. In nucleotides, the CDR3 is TGTGCCAGCAGCTTCCCCGGCAATCAGCCCCAGCATTTT.

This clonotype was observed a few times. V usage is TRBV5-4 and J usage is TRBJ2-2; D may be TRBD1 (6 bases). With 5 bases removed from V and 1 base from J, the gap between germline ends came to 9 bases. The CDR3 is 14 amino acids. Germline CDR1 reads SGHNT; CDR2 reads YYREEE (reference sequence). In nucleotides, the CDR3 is TGTGCCAGCAGGGCAGGGGTGAACACCGGGGAGCTGTTTTTT. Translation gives CASRAGVNTGELFF.

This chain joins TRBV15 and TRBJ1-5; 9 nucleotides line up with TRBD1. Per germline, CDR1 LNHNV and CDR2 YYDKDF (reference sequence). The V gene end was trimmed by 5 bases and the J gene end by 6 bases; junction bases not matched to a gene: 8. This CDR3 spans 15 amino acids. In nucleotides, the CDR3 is TGTGCCACCAGCGGGGGGGACAGGGACAGTCAGCCCCAGCATTTT. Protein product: CATSGGDRDSQPQHF.

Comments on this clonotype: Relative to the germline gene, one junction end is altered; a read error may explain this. The CDR3 protein is CAVRQVMNTGAFF. The CDR3 DNA reads as TGTGCCGTTCGACAGGTGATGAACACTGGAGCTTTCTTT. The gene calls are TRBV6-1 and TRBJ1-1; tentative D call: TRBD1 (6 bases). The CDR3 contains 13 residues. Per germline, CDR1 MNHNS and CDR2 SASEGT.

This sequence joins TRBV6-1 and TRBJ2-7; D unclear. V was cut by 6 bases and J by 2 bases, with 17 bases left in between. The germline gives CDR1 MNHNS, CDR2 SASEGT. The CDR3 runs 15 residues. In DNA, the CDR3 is TGTGCCAGCAGACACACCACCACACGTACCTACGAGCAGTACTTC. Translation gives CASRHTTTRTYEQYF.

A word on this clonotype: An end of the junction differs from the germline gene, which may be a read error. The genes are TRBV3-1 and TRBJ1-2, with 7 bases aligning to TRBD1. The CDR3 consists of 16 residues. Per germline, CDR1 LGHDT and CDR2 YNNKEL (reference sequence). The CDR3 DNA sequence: TGTGCCAGCAGCCAAGCAGGCTTACAGGGGAACTATGGCCACACCTTC. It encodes CASSQAGLQGNYGHTF. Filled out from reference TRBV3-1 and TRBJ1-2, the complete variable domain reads DTAVSQTPKYLVTQMGNDKSIKCEQNLGHDTMYWYKQDSKKFLKIMFSYNNKELIINETVPNRFSPKSPDKAHLNLHINSLELGDSAVYFCASSQAGLQGNYGHTFGSGTRLTVV.

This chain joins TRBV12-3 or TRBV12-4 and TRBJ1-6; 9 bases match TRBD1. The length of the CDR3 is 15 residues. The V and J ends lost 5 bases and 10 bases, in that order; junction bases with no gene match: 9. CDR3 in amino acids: CASSAGQGFGSPLHF. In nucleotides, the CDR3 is TGTGCCAGCAGTGCCGGACAGGGGTTTGGGTCACCCCTCCACTTT.

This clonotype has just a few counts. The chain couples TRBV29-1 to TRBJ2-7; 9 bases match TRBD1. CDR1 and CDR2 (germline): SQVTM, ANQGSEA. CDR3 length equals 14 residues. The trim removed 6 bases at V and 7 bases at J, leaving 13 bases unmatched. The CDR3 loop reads CSVLNPGQGWEQYF. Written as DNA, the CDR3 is TGCAGCGTCCTTAACCCGGGACAGGGTTGGGAGCAGTACTTC.

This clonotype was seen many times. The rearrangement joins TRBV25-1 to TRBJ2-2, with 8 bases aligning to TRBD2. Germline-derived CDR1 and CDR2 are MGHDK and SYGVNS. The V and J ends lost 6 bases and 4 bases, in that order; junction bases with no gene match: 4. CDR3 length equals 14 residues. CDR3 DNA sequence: TGTGCCAGCAGCCGAACTAGCGGCACCGGGGAGCTGTTTTTT. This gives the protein CASSRTSGTGELFF.

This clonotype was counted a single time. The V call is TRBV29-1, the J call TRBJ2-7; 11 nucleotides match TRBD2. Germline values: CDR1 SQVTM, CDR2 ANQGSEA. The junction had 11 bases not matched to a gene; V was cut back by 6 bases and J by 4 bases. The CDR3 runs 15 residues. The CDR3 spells CSVGFPLAGVYEQYF. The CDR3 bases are TGCAGCGTCGGGTTCCCACTAGCGGGAGTATACGAGCAGTACTTC.

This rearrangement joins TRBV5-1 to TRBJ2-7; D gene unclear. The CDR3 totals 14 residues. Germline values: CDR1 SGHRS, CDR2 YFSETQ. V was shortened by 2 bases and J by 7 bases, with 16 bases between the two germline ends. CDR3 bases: TGCGCCAGCAGCTTCCCATCAGGTTCAAGAGAGCAGTACTTC. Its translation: CASSFPSGSREQYF.

The DNA for the CDR3 is TGCAGCGTCCCCGGGACCAGCCGGTCCTACGAGCAGTACTTC. Translation gives CSVPGTSRSYEQYF. The chain employs TRBV29-1 and TRBJ2-7; tentatively, D is TRBD1 or TRBD2 (5 bases each). The ends were cut back, 6 bases at V and 1 base at J, with 16 bases in the middle. CDR3 length: 14 amino acids. Germline-derived CDR1 and CDR2 are SQVTM and ANQGSEA.

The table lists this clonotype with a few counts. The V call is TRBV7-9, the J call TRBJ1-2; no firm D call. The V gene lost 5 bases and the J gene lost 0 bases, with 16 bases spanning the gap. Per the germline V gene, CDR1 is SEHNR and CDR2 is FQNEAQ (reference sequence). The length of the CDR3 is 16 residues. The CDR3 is CASSPRTELANYGYTF. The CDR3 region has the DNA TGTGCCAGCAGCCCGAGGACGGAGTTAGCTAACTATGGCTACACCTTC.

CDR3 bases: TGTGCCAGCAGCTTCTGGGACAGGGGAAGGGACGAGCAGTACTTC. It encodes CASSFWDRGRDEQYF. The chain joins TRBV7-9 to TRBJ2-7, with TRBD1 matching 10 bases. The V gene's germline CDR1 is SEHNR and CDR2 FQNEAQ (reference sequence). The trim removed 3 bases at V and 5 bases at J, leaving 7 bases unmatched. This CDR3 spans 15 amino acids.

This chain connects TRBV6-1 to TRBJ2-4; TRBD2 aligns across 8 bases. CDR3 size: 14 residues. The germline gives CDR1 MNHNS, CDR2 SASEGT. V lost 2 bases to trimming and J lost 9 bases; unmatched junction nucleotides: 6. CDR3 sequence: CASSEYGGAGIQYF. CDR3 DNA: TGTGCCAGCAGTGAATACGGGGGGGCTGGCATTCAGTACTTC.

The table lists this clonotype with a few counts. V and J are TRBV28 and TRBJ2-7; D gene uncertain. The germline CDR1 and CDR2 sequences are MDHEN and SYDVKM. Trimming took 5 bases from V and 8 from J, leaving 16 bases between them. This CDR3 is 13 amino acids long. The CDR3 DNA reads TGTGCCAGCAGTCCCGTATACCCCCTCCAGCAGTACTTC. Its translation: CASSPVYPLQQYF.

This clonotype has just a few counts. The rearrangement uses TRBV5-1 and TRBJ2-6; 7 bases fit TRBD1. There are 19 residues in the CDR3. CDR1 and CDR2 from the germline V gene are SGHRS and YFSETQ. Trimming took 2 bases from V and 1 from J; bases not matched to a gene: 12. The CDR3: CASSFGQAITLSGANVLTF. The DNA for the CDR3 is TGCGCCAGCAGCTTTGGACAGGCAATAACCTTGTCTGGGGCCAACGTCCTGACTTTC.

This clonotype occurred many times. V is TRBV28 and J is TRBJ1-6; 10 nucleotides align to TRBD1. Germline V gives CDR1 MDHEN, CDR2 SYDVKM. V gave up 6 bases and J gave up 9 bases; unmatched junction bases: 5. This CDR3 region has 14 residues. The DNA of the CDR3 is TGTGCCAGCAGGGCCGGGACAGGGGTTTCACCCCTCCACTTT. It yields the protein CASRAGTGVSPLHF.